Sequencing of this T cell receptor beta chain was carried out in a study of CD8 T cells in Susac syndrome (dated by TCRdb to between 2019 and 2020). Context from the whole study: Whether CD8+ T cell activation and differentiation in Susac syndrome was antigen driven was tested using repertoire sequencing. CD8+ T cell repertoire clonality was compared between about a dozen healthy donors, roughly 14 Susac syndrome patients and about 15 multiple sclerosis patients.

RNA was extracted with the RNeasy kit and 0.5 to 1 ug was reverse transcribed using random hexamers. The immunoSEQ multiplex PCR assay, covering 54 Vbeta and 13 Jbeta segments, was used to amplify TCR beta CDR3 regions. To correct PCR amplification bias, a synthetic template baseline was used for both primer optimization and computational correction. Regarding the original processing steps: Reads were annotated to V, D and J genes per IMGT and analyzed with immunoSEQ Analyzer, keeping only productive sequences. Clonality was calculated as one minus the Shannon entropy normalized by log2 of the number of productive unique sequences. For each patient and control, public and private clones were evaluated within the 100 most prevalent clones. Clones were defined as Susac-specific if absent from the healthy and MS cohorts, from roughly 1,100 published viral clones and from other ImmuneACCESS disease sequences. TCRdb reanalyzed the raw reads on its own, using fastp at Q25 for trimming and MiXCR for clone calling, and kept in-frame beta chains. Rows merge per CDR3 protein into single entries with the most common DNA and genes. These V and J calls are TCRdb output, not the study's own analysis. The sample contains 65,000 to 90,000 distinct CDR3 sequences, about 95% of them found a single time. Around 0.4% of the sample comes from the top ten.

Peripheral blood CD8+ and CD4+ T cells from healthy donors, Susac syndrome patients and multiple sclerosis patients were profiled using high-throughput TCR beta sequencing. The multiple sclerosis controls were treatment-naive patients who had stable or active relapsing-remitting disease and met the revised McDonald criteria. Bulk CD8+ and CD4+ T cells were purified by magnetic negative isolation, while CD8+ TEMRA cells were enriched using FACS. Blood was drawn into EDTA tubes, processed within 24 hours, and PBMCs were isolated by density gradient centrifugation. PBMCs intended for TCR sequencing were frozen in liquid nitrogen and were later thawed in a 37 degrees C water bath. A purity of at least 90% was achieved for sorted or isolated CD4+, CD8+ and CD8+ TEMRA cells. The germline V gene (reference sequence) sets CDR1 to MNHEY and CDR2 to SMNVEV. The CDR3 covers 14 residues, taking in both the cysteine and the phenylalanine. Just the 42-base CDR3 DNA is kept, in frame starting at base 1. V is cut by 2 bases and J by 4 bases, and the space between the germline ends is 11 bases.

Findings and caveats that apply to the study as a whole: The study acknowledged that relatively few individuals were included in the TCR sequencing and HLA analysis.

Note on this clonotype: The antigen this receptor binds is unknown. Base qualities were left out, and no much larger clone turns up one base away.

The chain couples TRBV27 to TRBJ1-2; TRBD1 could be the D gene, as 5 bases match. The sample consisted of CD8+ T cells from PBMCs. The sequence was collected from a human donor with multiple sclerosis. Here is the DNA: TGTGCCAGCAGTTTAGCCAGGGCGAGCTATGGCTACACCTTC. This is translated as CASSLARASYGYTF.